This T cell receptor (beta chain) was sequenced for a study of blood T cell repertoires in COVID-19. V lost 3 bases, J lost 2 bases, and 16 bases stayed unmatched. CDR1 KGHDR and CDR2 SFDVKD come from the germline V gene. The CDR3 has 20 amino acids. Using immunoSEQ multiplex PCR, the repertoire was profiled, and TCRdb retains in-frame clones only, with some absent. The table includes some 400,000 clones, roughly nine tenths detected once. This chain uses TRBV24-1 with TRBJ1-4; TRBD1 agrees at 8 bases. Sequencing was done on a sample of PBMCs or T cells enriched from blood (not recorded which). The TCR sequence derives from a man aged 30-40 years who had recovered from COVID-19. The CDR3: CATSDTDRGLEVGTNEKLFF. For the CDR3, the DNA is TGTGCCACCAGTGATACAGACAGGGGACTCGAGGTCGGGACTAATGAAAAACTGTTTTTT.